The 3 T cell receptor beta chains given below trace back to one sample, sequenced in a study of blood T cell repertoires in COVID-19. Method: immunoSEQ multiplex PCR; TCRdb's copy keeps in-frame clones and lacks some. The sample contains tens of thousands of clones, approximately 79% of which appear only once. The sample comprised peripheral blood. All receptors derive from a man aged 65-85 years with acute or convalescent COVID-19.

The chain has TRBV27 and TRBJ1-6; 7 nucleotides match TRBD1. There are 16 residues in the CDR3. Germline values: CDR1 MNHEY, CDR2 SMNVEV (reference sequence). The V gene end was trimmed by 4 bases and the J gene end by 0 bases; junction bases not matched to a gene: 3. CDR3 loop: CASSYGQDSYNSPLHF. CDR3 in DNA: TGTGCCAGCAGTTATGGACAGGACTCCTATAATTCACCCCTCCACTTT.

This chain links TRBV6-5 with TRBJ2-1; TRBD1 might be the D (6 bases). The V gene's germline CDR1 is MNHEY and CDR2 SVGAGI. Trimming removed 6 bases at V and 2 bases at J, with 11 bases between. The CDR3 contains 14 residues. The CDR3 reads CASRTGWAYNEQFF. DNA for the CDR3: TGTGCCAGCAGAACAGGGTGGGCCTACAATGAGCAGTTCTTC.

CDR3 bases: TGTGCCACCAGCAGAGATCTAGGGGATTCACCCCTCCACTTT. Protein: CATSRDLGDSPLHF. V gene TRBV15 combines with J gene TRBJ1-6; D perhaps matches TRBD1 (5 bases). Trimming took off 0 bases at V and 8 bases at J, with 8 bases between the two ends. CDR3 length: 14 amino acids. Looked up from germline, CDR1 is LNHNV and CDR2 is YYDKDF (reference sequence).